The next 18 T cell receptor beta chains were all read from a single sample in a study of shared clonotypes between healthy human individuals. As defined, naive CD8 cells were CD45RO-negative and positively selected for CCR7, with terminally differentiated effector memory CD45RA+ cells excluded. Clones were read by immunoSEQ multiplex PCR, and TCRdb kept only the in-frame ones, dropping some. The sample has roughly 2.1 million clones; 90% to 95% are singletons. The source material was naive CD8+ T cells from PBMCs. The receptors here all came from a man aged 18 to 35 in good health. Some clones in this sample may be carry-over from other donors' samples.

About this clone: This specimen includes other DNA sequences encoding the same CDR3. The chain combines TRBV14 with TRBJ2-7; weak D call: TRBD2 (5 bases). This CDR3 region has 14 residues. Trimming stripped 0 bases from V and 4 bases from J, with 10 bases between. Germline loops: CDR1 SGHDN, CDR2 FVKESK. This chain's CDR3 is CASSQDGRTYEQYF. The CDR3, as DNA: TGTGCCAGCAGCCAAGATGGCAGGACTTACGAGCAGTACTTC.

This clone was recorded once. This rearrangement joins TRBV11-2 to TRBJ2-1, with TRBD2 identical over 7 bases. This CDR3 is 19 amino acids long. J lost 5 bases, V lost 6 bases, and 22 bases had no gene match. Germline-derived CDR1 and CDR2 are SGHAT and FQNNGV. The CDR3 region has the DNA TGTGCCAGCAGGGGGGGGTTATTTTCGGACCCCGGGGCTAACAATGAGCAGTTCTTC. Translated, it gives CASRGGLFSDPGANNEQFF. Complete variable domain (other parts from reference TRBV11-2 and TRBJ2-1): EAGVAQSPRYKIIEKRQSVAFWCNPISGHATLYWYQQILGQGPKLLIQFQNNGVVDDSQLPKDRFSAERLKGVDSTLKIQPAKLEDSAVYLCASRGGLFSDPGANNEQFFGPGTRLTVL.

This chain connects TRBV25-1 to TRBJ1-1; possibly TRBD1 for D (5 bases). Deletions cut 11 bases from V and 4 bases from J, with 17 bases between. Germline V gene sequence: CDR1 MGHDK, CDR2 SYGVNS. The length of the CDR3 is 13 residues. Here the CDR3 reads CASLRDGSTEAFF. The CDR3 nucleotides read TGTGCCTCCCTAAGGGACGGAAGCACTGAAGCTTTCTTT.

The CDR3 bases are TGTGCCAGCAGTCCCGGACACTTAGGAAACACCATATATTTT. Amino acids: CASSPGHLGNTIYF. The rearrangement links TRBV27 to TRBJ1-3, with a weak D call TRBD1 (5 bases). The CDR3 length is 14 residues. V gave up 5 bases and J gave up 4 bases, with 12 bases separating them. Germline CDR1 reads MNHEY; CDR2 reads SMNVEV (reference sequence).

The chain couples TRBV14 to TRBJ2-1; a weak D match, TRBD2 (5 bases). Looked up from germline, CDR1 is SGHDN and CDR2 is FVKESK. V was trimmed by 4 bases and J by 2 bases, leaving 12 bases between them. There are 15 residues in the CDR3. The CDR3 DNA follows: TGTGCCAGCAGCCCCTCGGAGGAACCCTACAATGAGCAGTTCTTC. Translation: CASSPSEEPYNEQFF.

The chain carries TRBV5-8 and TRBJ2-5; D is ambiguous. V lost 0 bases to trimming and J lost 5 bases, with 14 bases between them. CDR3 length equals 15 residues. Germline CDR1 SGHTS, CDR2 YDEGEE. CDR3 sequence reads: CASSLGAHGRETQYF. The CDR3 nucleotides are TGTGCCAGCAGCTTGGGGGCCCACGGGCGGGAGACCCAGTACTTC. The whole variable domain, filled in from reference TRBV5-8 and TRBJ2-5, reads EAGVTQSPTHLIKTRGQQATLRCSPISGHTSVYWYQQALGLGLQFLLWYDEGEERNRGNFPPRFSGRQFPNYSSELNVNALELEDSALYLCASSLGAHGRETQYFGPGTRLLVL.

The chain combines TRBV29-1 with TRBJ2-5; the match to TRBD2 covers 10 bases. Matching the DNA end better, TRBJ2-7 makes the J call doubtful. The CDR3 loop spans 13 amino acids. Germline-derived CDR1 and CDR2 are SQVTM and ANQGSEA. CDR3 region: CSVSTSGAYEQYF. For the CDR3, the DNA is TGCAGCGTTTCCACTAGCGGGGCCTACGAGCAGTACTTC.

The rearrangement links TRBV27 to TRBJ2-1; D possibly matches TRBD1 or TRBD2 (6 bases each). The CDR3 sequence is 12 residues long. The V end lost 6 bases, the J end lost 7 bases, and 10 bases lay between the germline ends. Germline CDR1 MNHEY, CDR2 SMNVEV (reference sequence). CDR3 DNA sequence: TGTGCCAGCAGCGGGGGCTGGAATGAGCAGTTCTTC. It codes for CASSGGWNEQFF.

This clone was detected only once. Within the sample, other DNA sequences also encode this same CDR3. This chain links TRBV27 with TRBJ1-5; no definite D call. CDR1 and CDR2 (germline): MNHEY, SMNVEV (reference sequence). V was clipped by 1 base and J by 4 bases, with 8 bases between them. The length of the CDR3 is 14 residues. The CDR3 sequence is CASSLYEGNQPQHF. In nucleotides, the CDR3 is TGTGCCAGCAGTTTATATGAGGGAAATCAGCCCCAGCATTTT.

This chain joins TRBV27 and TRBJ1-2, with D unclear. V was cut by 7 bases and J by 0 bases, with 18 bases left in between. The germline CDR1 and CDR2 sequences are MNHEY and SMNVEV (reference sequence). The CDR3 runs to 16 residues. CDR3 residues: CASTPGGVSANYGYTF. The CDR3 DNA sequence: TGTGCCAGCACCCCTGGCGGGGTTTCAGCTAACTATGGCTACACCTTC.

The CDR3 DNA reads as TGTGCCAGCAGCTTATCAGCAGGATCGGGCACTGAAGCTTTCTTT. Encoded protein: CASSLSAGSGTEAFF. The chain recombines TRBV7-3 with TRBJ1-1; D gene uncertain. Looked up from germline, CDR1 is SGHTA and CDR2 is FQGTGA. The CDR3 runs to 15 residues. Trimming pared 2 bases from V and 4 bases from J, leaving 14 bases between. The whole variable domain, remainder taken from reference TRBV7-3 and TRBJ1-1, is GAGVSQTPSNKVTEKGKYVELRCDPISGHTALYWYRQSLGQGPEFLIYFQGTGAADDSGLPNDRFFAVRPEGSVSTLKIQRTERGDSAVYLCASSLSAGSGTEAFFGQGTRLTVV.

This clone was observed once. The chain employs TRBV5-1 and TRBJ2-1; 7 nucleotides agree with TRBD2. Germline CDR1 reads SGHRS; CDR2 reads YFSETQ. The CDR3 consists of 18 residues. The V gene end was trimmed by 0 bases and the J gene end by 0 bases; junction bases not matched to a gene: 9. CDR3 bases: TGCGCCAGCAGCTTGGATGGTAGCGGGTCCCTCTCCTACAATGAGCAGTTCTTC. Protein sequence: CASSLDGSGSLSYNEQFF.

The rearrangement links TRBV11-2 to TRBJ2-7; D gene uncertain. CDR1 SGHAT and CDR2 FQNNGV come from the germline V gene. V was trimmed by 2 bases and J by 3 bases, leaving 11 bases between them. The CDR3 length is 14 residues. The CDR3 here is CASSLFPGFYEQYF. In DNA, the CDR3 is TGTGCCAGCAGCTTATTTCCAGGCTTCTACGAGCAGTACTTC.

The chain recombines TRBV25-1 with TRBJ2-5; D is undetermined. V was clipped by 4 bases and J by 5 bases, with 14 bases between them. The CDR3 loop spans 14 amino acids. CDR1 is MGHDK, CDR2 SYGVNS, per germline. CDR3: CASSVTETGETQYF. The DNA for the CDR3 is TGTGCCAGCAGTGTAACAGAAACCGGGGAGACCCAGTACTTC.

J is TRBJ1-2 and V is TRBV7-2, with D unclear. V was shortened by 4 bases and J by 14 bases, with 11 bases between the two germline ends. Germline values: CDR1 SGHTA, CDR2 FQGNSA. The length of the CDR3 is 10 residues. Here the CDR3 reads CASSSPSWTF. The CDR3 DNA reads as TGTGCCAGCAGCTCCCCAAGTTGGACCTTC. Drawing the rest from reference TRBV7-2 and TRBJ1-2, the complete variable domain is GAGVSQSPSNKVTEKGKDVELRCDPISGHTALYWYRQSLGQGLEFLIYFQGNSAPDKSGLPSDRFSAERTGGSVSTLTIQRTQQEDSAVYLCASSSPSWTFGSGTRLTVV.

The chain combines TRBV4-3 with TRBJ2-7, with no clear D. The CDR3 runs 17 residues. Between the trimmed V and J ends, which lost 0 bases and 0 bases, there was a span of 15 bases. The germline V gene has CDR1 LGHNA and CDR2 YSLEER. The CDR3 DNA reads TGCGCCAGCAGCCAAGATCCAGATACCCGAAGCTCCTACGAGCAGTACTTC. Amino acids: CASSQDPDTRSSYEQYF.

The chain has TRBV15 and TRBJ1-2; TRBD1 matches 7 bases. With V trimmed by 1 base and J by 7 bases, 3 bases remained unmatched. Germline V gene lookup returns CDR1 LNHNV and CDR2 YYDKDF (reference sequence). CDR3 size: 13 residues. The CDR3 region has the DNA TGTGCCACCAGCAGAGGGACAGGCGGTGGCTACACCTTC. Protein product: CATSRGTGGGYTF.

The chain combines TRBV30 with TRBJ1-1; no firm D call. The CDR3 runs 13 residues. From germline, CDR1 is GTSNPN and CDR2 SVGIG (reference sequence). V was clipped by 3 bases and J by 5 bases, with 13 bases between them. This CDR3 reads CAWRFESATEAFF. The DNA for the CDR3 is TGTGCCTGGAGGTTCGAATCCGCGACTGAAGCTTTCTTT.